Below are 2 T cell receptor beta chains sequenced from a single sample in a study of blood T cell repertoires in COVID-19. Profiled with immunoSEQ multiplex PCR; TCRdb holds only in-frame clones, not every one. The data show over 200,000 clones, with 80% to 90% seen just once and roughly 5.7% held by the top ten. Sequencing was performed on peripheral blood. The receptors were sampled from an older man with acute or convalescent COVID-19.

The chain links TRBV11-2 to TRBJ2-5, with D unresolved. The V gene lost 4 bases and the J gene lost 3 bases, with 12 bases spanning the gap. CDR1 is SGHAT and CDR2 is FQNNGV in the germline V gene. The CDR3 is made up of 14 amino acids. CDR3: CASSSSRGKETQYF. The CDR3 bases are TGTGCCAGCAGCTCGTCCCGAGGAAAAGAGACCCAGTACTTC.

The gene calls are TRBV3-1 (or the pseudogene TRBV3-2) and TRBJ1-2; D is uncertain. Trimming pared 1 base from V and 8 bases from J, leaving 14 bases between. The germline V gene has CDR1 LGHDT and CDR2 YNNKEL (reference sequence). The CDR3 has 14 amino acids. The CDR3 here is CASSQVNPPKGYTF. DNA for the CDR3: TGTGCCAGCAGCCAAGTAAACCCCCCTAAGGGCTACACCTTC.